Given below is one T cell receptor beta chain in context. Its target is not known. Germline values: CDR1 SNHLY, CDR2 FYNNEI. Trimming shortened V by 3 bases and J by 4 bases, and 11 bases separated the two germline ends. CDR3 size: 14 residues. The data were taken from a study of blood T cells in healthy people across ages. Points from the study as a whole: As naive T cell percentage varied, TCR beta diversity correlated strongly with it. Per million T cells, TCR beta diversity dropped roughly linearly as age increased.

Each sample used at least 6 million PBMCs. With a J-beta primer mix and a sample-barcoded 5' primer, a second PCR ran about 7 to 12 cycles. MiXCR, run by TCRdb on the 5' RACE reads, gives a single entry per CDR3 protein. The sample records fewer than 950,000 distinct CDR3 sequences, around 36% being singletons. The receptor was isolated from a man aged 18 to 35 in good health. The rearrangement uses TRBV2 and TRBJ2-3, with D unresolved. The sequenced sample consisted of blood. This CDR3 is CASSEASTADTQYF. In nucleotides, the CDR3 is TGTGCCAGCAGTGAGGCCAGCACAGCAGATACGCAGTATTTT.